This TCR beta chain was profiled in a study of T cell changes during pregnancy in multiple sclerosis (dated by TCRdb to between 2017 and 2020). With respect to the entire study: The study examined how the T cell repertoire changed over the course of pregnancy in women with multiple sclerosis.

CDR1 and CDR2 are drawn from the germline V gene: SGHTA, FQGTGA. V lost 5 bases and J lost 6 bases; the stretch between them is 10 bases long. Inclusive of the bounding cysteine and phenylalanine, the CDR3 is 12 residues long. Only the CDR3 DNA is retained, 36 bases long and in frame from the first base. Preparation of the library involved the immunoSEQ multiplex PCR assay. TCRdb took this table from immuneACCESS and kept in-frame rearrangements with V and J called. Such tables lack part of the clones; where checked against another copy, unresolved V genes explain under half of the gap, and the rest is unexplained. A total of 45,000 to 60,000 clones appear in this sample, more than 80% of them only once. The ten most abundant clones make up 8.3% of the sample. About this clone itself: No antigen is known for it. Base qualities are not at hand, and no much larger clone is one base apart.

The sequence was obtained from a female donor with multiple sclerosis, enrolled in a pregnancy study. Source: CD8+ T cells from peripheral blood mononuclear cells, taken in the second trimester of pregnancy. In this chain, TRBV7-3 is recombined with TRBJ1-2, with no confidently assigned D gene. This receptor carries the CDR3 CASSDGVDGYTF. The DNA sequence follows: TGTGCCAGCAGCGACGGGGTAGATGGCTACACCTTC.